The 26 T cell receptor beta chains below all came from one sample that was sequenced in a study of cytomegalovirus exposure and HLA in healthy donors. Primers included in the PCR were 60 Vbeta and 13 Jbeta primers. TCRdb's table, derived via immunoSEQ multiplex PCR, lists solely in-frame clones and lacks some. The table lists some 140,000 clones, around 80% of them singletons, with approximately 8.3% in the top ten. Sequenced material: PBMCs. The receptors stem from a woman in her forties or fifties in good health and CMV-seropositive.

This rearrangement joins TRBV2 to TRBJ2-5; D call uncertain. The V gene's germline CDR1 is SNHLY and CDR2 FYNNEI. The ends were cut back, 8 bases at V and 2 bases at J, with 9 bases in the middle. This CDR3 spans 12 amino acids. In DNA, the CDR3 is TGTGCCAGCGCTCACATGCAAGAGACCCAGTACTTC. This encodes CASAHMQETQYF. The full variable domain, completed using reference TRBV2 and TRBJ2-5, is EPEVTQTPSHQVTQMGQEVILRCVPISNHLYFYWYRQILGQKVEFLVSFYNNEISEKSEIFDDQFSVERPDGSNFTLKIRSTKLEDSAMYFCASAHMQETQYFGPGTRLLVL.

Comments on this clone: Sequence at one end of the junction differs from germline and may be a read error. V is TRBV13 and J is TRBJ2-7; D uncertain. The CDR3 covers 13 residues. Germline-derived CDR1 and CDR2 are PRHDT and FYEKMQ (reference sequence). The CDR3 nucleotides read TGTGCCAGCAGCTTAAAGAACTCCCACGAGCAGTACTTC. Translated, it gives CASSLKNSHEQYF.

The genes are TRBV5-4 and TRBJ1-2, with TRBD1 as a possible D gene (5 bases). Germline loops: CDR1 SGHNT, CDR2 YYREEE (reference sequence). The CDR3 is made up of 15 amino acids. With 4 bases removed from V and 13 bases from J, the gap between germline ends came to 26 bases. CDR3 residues: CASSKLMGSAGSGTF. In DNA form, the CDR3 reads TGTGCCAGCAGCAAATTAATGGGTTCGGCAGGGTCGGGCACCTTC. Drawing the rest from reference TRBV5-4 and TRBJ1-2, the complete variable domain is ETGVTQSPTHLIKTRGQQVTLRCSSQSGHNTVSWYQQALGQGPQFIFQYYREEENGRGNFPPRFSGLQFPNYSSELNVNALELDDSALYLCASSKLMGSAGSGTFGSGTRLTVV.

The chain couples TRBV9 to TRBJ1-4; D remains unclear. The CDR3 runs to 13 residues. The V end was cut by 4 bases, the J end by 7 bases, with 11 bases between. Germline V gene sequence: CDR1 SGDLS, CDR2 YYNGEE. The CDR3 sequence: CASSPTGGEKLFF. The CDR3 coding sequence is TGTGCCAGCAGCCCGACGGGTGGTGAAAAACTGTTTTTT.

The chain combines TRBV11-2 with TRBJ2-5; 7 positions match TRBD2. The CDR3 consists of 17 residues. Germline V gene data show CDR1 as SGHAT and CDR2 as FQNNGV. Germline trimming cut 1 base from V and 5 bases from J; bases unmatched to any gene: 13. CDR3 sequence reads: CASSLVGGGQGGETQYF. For the CDR3, the DNA is TGTGCCAGCAGCTTAGTAGGAGGAGGGCAGGGAGGGGAGACCCAGTACTTC.

This chain connects TRBV30 to TRBJ1-5; TRBD1 aligns across 8 bases. This CDR3 is built from 13 residues. J was trimmed by 2 bases and V by 5 bases; bases with no gene match: 2. Looked up from germline, CDR1 is GTSNPN and CDR2 is SVGIG (reference sequence). The CDR3 coding sequence is TGTGCCTGGGGGACAGGCCGCAATCAGCCCCAGCATTTT. It translates to CAWGTGRNQPQHF. Full variable domain (missing parts from reference TRBV30 and TRBJ1-5): SQTIHQWPATLVQPVGSPLSLECTVEGTSNPNLYWYRQAAGRGLQLLFYSVGIGQISSEVPQNLSASRPQDRQFILSSKKLLLSDSGFYLCAWGTGRNQPQHFGDGTRLSIL.

The rearrangement joins TRBV28 to TRBJ2-3; 9 positions agree with TRBD2. The CDR3 has 16 amino acids. Germline values: CDR1 MDHEN, CDR2 SYDVKM. Trimming cost V 5 bases and J 5 bases; bases outside gene matches: 11. CDR3 nucleotides: TGTGCCAGCAGTGGTGCGGGGCGGGGGGGCCAAGATACGCAGTATTTT. Translating gives CASSGAGRGGQDTQYF.

The chain's CDR3 is CASSMGQSSYEQYF. The CDR3 coding sequence is TGTGCCAGTAGTATGGGACAGAGTTCCTACGAGCAGTACTTC. The V and J genes are TRBV19 and TRBJ2-7; 7 bases line up with TRBD1. The CDR3 has 14 amino acids. Germline CDR1 reads LNHDA; CDR2 reads SQIVND (reference sequence). With 3 bases clipped from V and 1 base from J, the junction kept 3 bases outside the gene matches.

This clone occurred a few times. V and J are TRBV29-1 and TRBJ2-5, with 10 bases identical to TRBD1. The germline CDR1 and CDR2 sequences are SQVTM and ANQGSEA. The CDR3 sequence is 15 residues long. With 4 bases clipped from V and 1 base from J, the junction kept 6 bases outside the gene matches. CDR3 amino acids: CSVAVTGGFQETQYF. In DNA, the CDR3 is TGCAGCGTTGCGGTGACAGGGGGCTTCCAAGAGACCCAGTACTTC.

The J gene is TRBJ2-6, the V gene TRBV13, with 8 positions matching TRBD1. With V trimmed by 4 bases and J by 2 bases, 16 bases remained unmatched. Per germline, CDR1 PRHDT and CDR2 FYEKMQ (reference sequence). The CDR3 extends over 20 amino acids. CDR3 loop: CASSSRISRGLGTGANVLTF. The CDR3 DNA sequence: TGTGCCAGCAGCTCCCGAATCTCCAGGGGGCTGGGCACTGGGGCCAACGTCCTGACTTTC. The complete variable domain, with remaining parts taken from reference TRBV13 and TRBJ2-6, reads AAGVIQSPRHLIKEKRETATLKCYPIPRHDTVYWYQQGPGQDPQFLISFYEKMQSDKGSIPDRFSAQQFSDYHSELNMSSLELGDSALYFCASSSRISRGLGTGANVLTFGAGSRLTVL.

The rearrangement uses TRBV25-1 and TRBJ2-7; D may be TRBD1 (5 bases). V lost 10 bases, J lost 2 bases, and 15 bases lay in between. CDR1 is MGHDK, CDR2 SYGVNS, per germline. The CDR3 is made up of 13 amino acids. The CDR3 coding sequence is TGTGCCACCCAATCAGGGCCTACCTACGAGCAGTACTTC. The encoded protein is CATQSGPTYEQYF.

The chain recombines TRBV6-5 with TRBJ1-2; 8 bases align to TRBD1. The germline CDR1 and CDR2 sequences are MNHEY and SVGAGI. The CDR3 consists of 13 residues. J was trimmed by 7 bases and V by 6 bases; bases with no gene match: 7. CDR3 DNA: TGTGCCAGCAGCTCTCCAGGGGGCGGTGGCTACACCTTC. Its protein is CASSSPGGGGYTF.

This chain's CDR3 is CASSLLRSGGASEQFF. CDR3 bases: TGTGCCAGCAGCTTATTAAGATCGGGGGGGGCCAGCGAGCAGTTCTTC. V is TRBV7-2 and J is TRBJ2-1; 8 nucleotides align to TRBD2. Germline V gives CDR1 SGHTA, CDR2 FQGNSA. Trimming at V came to 2 bases and at J to 10 bases, leaving 13 bases not matched to a gene. The CDR3 has 16 amino acids.

The V gene is TRBV5-1, the J gene TRBJ2-1; D perhaps matches TRBD2 (5 bases). CDR3 length equals 15 residues. Looked up from germline, CDR1 is SGHRS and CDR2 is YFSETQ. Trimming removed 2 bases at V and 3 bases at J, with 12 bases between. As DNA, the CDR3 is TGCGCCAGCAGCTTAAACACCGGGGTCTACAATGAGCAGTTCTTC. Protein product: CASSLNTGVYNEQFF.

The chain carries TRBV28 and TRBJ1-2; D is uncertain. The CDR3 has 12 amino acids. Germline V lookup: CDR1 MDHEN, CDR2 SYDVKM. With 2 bases removed from V and 6 bases from J, the gap between germline ends came to 7 bases. CDR3 in amino acids: CASSLGENGYTF. For the CDR3, the DNA is TGTGCCAGCAGTTTAGGAGAAAATGGCTACACCTTC.

V and J are TRBV21-1 and TRBJ2-7; whether TRBD1, the table's D call, matches the DNA was not checked. TRBV21-1 represents a pseudogene. There are 16 residues in the CDR3. Here the CDR3 DNA reads TGTGCCAGCAGCCCCCCCGGGACAGGGGTGTCCTACGAGCAGTACTTC. It codes for CASSPPGTGVSYEQYF.

The rearrangement uses TRBV2 and TRBJ2-6, with 9 nucleotides matching TRBD1. Trimming at V came to 8 bases and at J to 0 bases, leaving 5 bases not matched to a gene. The germline V gene has CDR1 SNHLY and CDR2 FYNNEI. The CDR3 is made up of 16 amino acids. CDR3 in amino acids: CASRDRAYSGANVLTF. For the CDR3, the DNA is TGTGCCAGCCGGGACAGGGCTTACTCTGGGGCCAACGTCCTGACTTTC.

The V gene is TRBV4-1, the J gene TRBJ1-5, with a tentative D call TRBD1 (6 bases). Germline V gene sequence: CDR1 MGHRA, CDR2 YSYEKL. This CDR3 is built from 13 residues. Trimming shortened V by 1 base and J by 7 bases, and 8 bases separated the two germline ends. The DNA for the CDR3 is TGCGCCAGCAGCCAAGTTCAGGGGCAGCCCCAGCATTTT. Protein product: CASSQVQGQPQHF.

The rearrangement joins TRBV7-3 to TRBJ2-3; TRBD1 aligns across 10 bases. Looked up from germline, CDR1 is SGHTA and CDR2 is FQGTGA. The ends lost 2 bases at V and 7 bases at J; junction bases unmatched: 3. The CDR3 extends over 14 amino acids. CDR3 protein: CASSLDRGHNTQYF. CDR3 bases: TGTGCCAGCAGCTTAGACAGGGGGCACAATACGCAGTATTTT. The whole variable domain, filled in from reference TRBV7-3 and TRBJ2-3, reads GAGVSQTPSNKVTEKGKYVELRCDPISGHTALYWYRQSLGQGPEFLIYFQGTGAADDSGLPNDRFFAVRPEGSVSTLKIQRTERGDSAVYLCASSLDRGHNTQYFGPGTRLTVL.

The chain has TRBV18 and TRBJ2-7; 7 nucleotides agree with TRBD2. The CDR3 contains 16 residues. The V segment lost 3 bases and the J segment 0 bases; nucleotides outside the gene matches: 8. Per germline, CDR1 KGHSH and CDR2 LQKENI. The CDR3 sequence: CASSPRGGLSSYEQYF. CDR3 DNA: TGTGCCAGCTCACCCCGCGGGGGTCTAAGCTCCTACGAGCAGTACTTC. Full variable domain (outside the CDR3, taken from reference TRBV18 and TRBJ2-7): NAGVMQNPRHLVRRRGQEARLRCSPMKGHSHVYWYRQLPEEGLKFMVYLQKENIIDESGMPKERFSAEFPKEGPSILRIQQVVRGDSAAYFCASSPRGGLSSYEQYFGPGTRLTVT.

This chain joins TRBV6-5 and TRBJ1-2, with a possible D match to TRBD1 (6 bases). Germline loops: CDR1 MNHEY, CDR2 SVGAGI. The CDR3 is 15 residues long. V was shortened by 1 base and J by 2 bases, with 11 bases between the two germline ends. The DNA for the CDR3 is TGTGCCAGCAGTTACTGGGGGAGGGGGAACTATGGCTACACCTTC. Translating gives CASSYWGRGNYGYTF.

The CDR3 region is CASSPTGGSGNTIYF. Written as DNA, the CDR3 is TGCGCCAGCAGCCCAACAGGGGGCTCTGGAAACACCATATATTTT. The V gene is TRBV5-1, the J gene TRBJ1-3; 8 bases are a match to TRBD1. This CDR3 has 15 amino acids. V lost 4 bases to trimming and J lost 0 bases; unmatched junction nucleotides: 3. Looked up from germline, CDR1 is SGHRS and CDR2 is YFSETQ.

Points on this clone: One junction end disagrees with the germline gene, perhaps due to a read error. This chain links TRBV11-2 with TRBJ2-7; 7 nucleotides match TRBD1. Per the germline V gene, CDR1 is SGHAT and CDR2 is FQNNGV. The CDR3 extends over 13 amino acids. The chain's CDR3 is CASSWDRTYEQSF. The CDR3, as DNA: TGTGCCAGCAGCTGGGACAGAACCTACGAGCAGTCCTTC.

The chain has TRBV5-6 and TRBJ1-2, with D tentatively TRBD1 (5 bases). Trimming shortened V by 7 bases and J by 2 bases, and 9 bases separated the two germline ends. Germline V gene data show CDR1 as SGHDT and CDR2 as YYEEEE. The CDR3 is 12 residues long. The CDR3 DNA reads as TGTGCCAGCTCCCGGGGGAACTATGGCTACACCTTC. It specifies CASSRGNYGYTF. Full variable domain (outside the CDR3, taken from reference TRBV5-6 and TRBJ1-2): DAGVTQSPTHLIKTRGQQVTLRCSPKSGHDTVSWYQQALGQGPQFIFQYYEEEERQRGNFPDRFSGHQFPNYSSELNVNALLLGDSALYLCASSRGNYGYTFGSGTRLTVV.

This chain joins TRBV5-1 and TRBJ1-5; TRBD1 matches 7 bases. Germline V gene data show CDR1 as SGHRS and CDR2 as YFSETQ. The V and J ends lost 4 bases and 6 bases, in that order; junction bases with no gene match: 4. The CDR3 runs 13 residues. This chain's CDR3 is CASSAQGGQPQHF. For the CDR3, the DNA is TGCGCCAGCAGCGCTCAGGGGGGTCAGCCCCAGCATTTT.

The rearrangement links TRBV7-9 to TRBJ1-2, with 7 bases matching TRBD1. The CDR3 contains 14 residues. CDR1 is SEHNR, CDR2 FQNEAQ, per germline (reference sequence). Germline trimming cut 2 bases from V and 3 bases from J; bases unmatched to any gene: 3. CDR3 protein: CASSLSGQHYGYTF. DNA for the CDR3: TGTGCCAGCAGCTTATCGGGACAGCACTATGGCTACACCTTC.